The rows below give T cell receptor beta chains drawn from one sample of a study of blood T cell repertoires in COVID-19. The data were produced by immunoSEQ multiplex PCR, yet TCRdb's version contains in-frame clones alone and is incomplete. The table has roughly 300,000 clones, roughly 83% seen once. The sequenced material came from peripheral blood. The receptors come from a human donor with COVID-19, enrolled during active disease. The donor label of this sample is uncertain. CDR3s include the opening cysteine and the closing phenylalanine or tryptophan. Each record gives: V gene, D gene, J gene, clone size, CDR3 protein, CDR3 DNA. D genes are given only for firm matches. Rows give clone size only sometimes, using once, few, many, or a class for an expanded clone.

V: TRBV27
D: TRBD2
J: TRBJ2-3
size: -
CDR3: CASTDSGRADTQYF
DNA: TGTGCCAGCACCGATAGCGGGAGGGCAGATACGCAGTATTTT

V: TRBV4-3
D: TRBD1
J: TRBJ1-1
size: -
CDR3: CASSPAAGTGDTEAFF
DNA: TGCGCCAGCAGCCCAGCCGCCGGGACAGGGGACACTGAAGCTTTCTTT

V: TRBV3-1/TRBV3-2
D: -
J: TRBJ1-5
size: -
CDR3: CASSQDSLRQTGNQPQHF
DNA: TGTGCCAGCAGCCAAGATTCTTTGCGGCAAACTGGCAATCAGCCCCAGCATTTT

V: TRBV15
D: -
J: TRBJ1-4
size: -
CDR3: CATSRDSEKLFF
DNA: TGTGCCACCAGCAGAGACAGTGAAAAACTGTTTTTT

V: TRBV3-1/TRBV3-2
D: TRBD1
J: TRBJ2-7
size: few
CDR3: CASSQTGQGYEQYF
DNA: TGTGCCAGCAGCCAAACTGGACAGGGCTACGAGCAGTACTTC

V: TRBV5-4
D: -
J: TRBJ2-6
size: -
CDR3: CASRLLGANVLTF
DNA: TGTGCCAGCAGACTGCTGGGGGCCAACGTCCTGACTTTC

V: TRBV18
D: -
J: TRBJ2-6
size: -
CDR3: CASSPGTPYSGANVLTF
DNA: TGTGCCAGCTCACCCGGGACACCTTACTCTGGGGCCAACGTCCTGACTTTC

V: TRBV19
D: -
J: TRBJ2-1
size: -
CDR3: CASSGALSGVGSYNEQFF
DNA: TGTGCCAGTAGTGGGGCCCTTAGCGGAGTGGGTTCCTACAATGAGCAGTTCTTC

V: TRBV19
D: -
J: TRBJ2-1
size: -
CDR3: CASSIAQGPEQFF
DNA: TGTGCCAGTAGTATAGCCCAGGGGCCTGAGCAGTTCTTC

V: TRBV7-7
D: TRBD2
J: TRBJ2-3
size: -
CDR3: CASSQTSGYTDTQYF
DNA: TGTGCTAGCAGCCAGACTAGCGGGTACACAGATACGCAGTATTTT

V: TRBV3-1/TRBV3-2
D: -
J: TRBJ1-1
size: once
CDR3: CASSTSGVRGSVFF
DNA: TGTGCCAGCAGCACCAGCGGGGTCCGTGGTTCTGTTTTCTTT

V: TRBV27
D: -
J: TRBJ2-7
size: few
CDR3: CASSRESASYEQYF
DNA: TGTGCCAGCAGTCGGGAGTCCGCCTCCTACGAGCAGTACTTC

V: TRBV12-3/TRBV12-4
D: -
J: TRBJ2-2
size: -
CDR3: CASSLEEGELFF
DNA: TGTGCCAGCAGTTTAGAGGAGGGGGAGCTGTTTTTT

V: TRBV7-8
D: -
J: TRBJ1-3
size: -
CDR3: CASSLRGSFSGNTIYF
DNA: TGTGCCAGCAGCTTAAGGGGCTCGTTTTCTGGAAACACCATATATTTT

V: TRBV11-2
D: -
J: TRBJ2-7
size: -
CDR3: CASSGGTVPSYEQYF
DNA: TGTGCCAGCAGCGGCGGGACAGTTCCTTCCTACGAGCAGTACTTC

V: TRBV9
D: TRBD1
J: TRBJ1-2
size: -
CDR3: CASSSDRGLGYTF
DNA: TGTGCCAGCAGCTCAGACAGGGGGCTTGGCTACACCTTC

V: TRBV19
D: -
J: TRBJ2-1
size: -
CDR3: CASSLARGDEQFF
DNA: TGTGCCAGTAGTCTGGCCAGGGGTGATGAGCAGTTCTTC

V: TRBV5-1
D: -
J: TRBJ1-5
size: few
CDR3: CASSLTGNSNQPQHF
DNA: TGCGCCAGCAGCTTGACAGGGAATAGCAATCAGCCCCAGCATTTT

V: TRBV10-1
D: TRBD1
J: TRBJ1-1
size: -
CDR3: CASSATGGNTEAFF
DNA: TGCGCCAGCAGTGCGACAGGGGGGAACACTGAAGCTTTCTTT

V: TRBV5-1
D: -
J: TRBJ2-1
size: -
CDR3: CASSLDQGRNEQFF
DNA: TGCGCCAGCAGCTTGGATCAGGGGCGCAATGAGCAGTTCTTC

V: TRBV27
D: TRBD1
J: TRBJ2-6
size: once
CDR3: CASSPGQGIPSGANVLTF
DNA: TGTGCCAGCAGCCCTGGACAGGGCATACCCTCTGGGGCCAACGTCCTGACTTTC

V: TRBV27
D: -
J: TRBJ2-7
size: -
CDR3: CASSLQISGRVSEQYF
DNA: TGTGCCAGCAGTTTACAGATCTCGGGAAGGGTCTCCGAGCAGTACTTC

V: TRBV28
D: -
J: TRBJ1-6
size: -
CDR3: CANQREPDSPLHF
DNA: TGTGCCAACCAGCGGGAGCCTGATTCACCCCTCCACTTT

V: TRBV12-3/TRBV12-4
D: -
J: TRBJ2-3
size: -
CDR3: CASSRQDTDTQYF
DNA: TGTGCCAGCAGTCGACAGGACACAGATACGCAGTATTTT

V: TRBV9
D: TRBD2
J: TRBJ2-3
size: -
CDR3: CASSVGTSGADTQYF
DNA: TGTGCCAGCAGCGTGGGGACTAGCGGCGCAGATACGCAGTATTTT

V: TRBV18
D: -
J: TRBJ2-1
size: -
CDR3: CASSPGRGIDEQFF
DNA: TGTGCCAGCTCACCGGGAAGGGGGATTGATGAGCAGTTCTTC

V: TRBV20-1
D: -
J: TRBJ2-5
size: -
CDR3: CSASGPGQETQYF
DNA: TGCAGTGCTAGTGGGCCAGGCCAGGAGACCCAGTACTTC

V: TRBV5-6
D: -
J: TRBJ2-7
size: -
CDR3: CASNEYYPGTRAYEQYF
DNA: TGTGCCAGCAACGAATACTACCCCGGCACTAGGGCCTACGAGCAGTACTTC

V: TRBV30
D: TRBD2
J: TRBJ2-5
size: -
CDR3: CAWRGTSGPQETQYF
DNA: TGTGCCTGGAGGGGGACTAGCGGGCCCCAAGAGACCCAGTACTTC

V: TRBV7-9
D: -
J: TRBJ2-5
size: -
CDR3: CASSLGSPEEETQYF
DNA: TGTGCCAGCAGCTTAGGTAGCCCGGAAGAAGAGACCCAGTACTTC

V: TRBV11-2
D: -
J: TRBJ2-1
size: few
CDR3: CASSLDRRVGQFF
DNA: TGTGCCAGCAGCTTAGATCGTCGGGTCGGGCAGTTCTTC

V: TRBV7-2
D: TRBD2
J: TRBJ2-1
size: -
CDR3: CASSLLAGGKNEQFF
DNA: TGTGCCAGCAGCCTGTTAGCGGGAGGAAAGAATGAGCAGTTCTTC

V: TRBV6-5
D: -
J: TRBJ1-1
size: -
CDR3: CASSLRRDTEAFF
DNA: TGTGCCAGCAGTTTAAGGCGGGACACTGAAGCTTTCTTT

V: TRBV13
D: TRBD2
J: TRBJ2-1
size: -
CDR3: CASSFSGRLFF
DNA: TGTGCCAGCAGCTTCAGCGGGAGACTGTTCTTC

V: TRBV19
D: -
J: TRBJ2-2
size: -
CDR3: CASSIIALGGGELFF
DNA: TGTGCCAGTAGTATAATCGCGTTAGGCGGCGGGGAGCTGTTTTTT

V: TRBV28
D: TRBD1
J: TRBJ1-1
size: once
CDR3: CASSTRGEAFF
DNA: TGTGCCAGCAGTACCAGGGGGGAAGCTTTCTTT

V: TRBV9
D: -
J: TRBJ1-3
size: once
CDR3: CASSVPGSGNTIYF
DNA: TGTGCCAGCAGCGTCCCGGGCTCTGGAAACACCATATATTTT

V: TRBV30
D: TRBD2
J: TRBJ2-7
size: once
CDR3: CAWSLLAGGPREQYF
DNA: TGTGCCTGGAGCCTCCTAGCGGGAGGGCCAAGGGAGCAGTACTTC

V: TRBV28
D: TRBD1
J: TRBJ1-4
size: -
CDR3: CASSSTTGGSEKLFF
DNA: TGTGCCAGCAGTTCGACGACAGGGGGGAGTGAAAAACTGTTTTTT

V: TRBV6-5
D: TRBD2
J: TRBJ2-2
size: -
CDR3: CASSTSGRAPGELFF
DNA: TGTGCCAGCAGTACTAGCGGGAGGGCCCCCGGGGAGCTGTTTTTT

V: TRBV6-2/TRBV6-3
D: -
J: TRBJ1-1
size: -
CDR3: CASSYGTAEAFF
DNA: TGTGCCAGCAGTTATGGGACTGCGGAAGCTTTCTTT

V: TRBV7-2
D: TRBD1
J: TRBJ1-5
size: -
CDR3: CASSLDGTGVQPQHF
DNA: TGTGCCAGCAGCTTAGATGGGACAGGGGTACAGCCCCAGCATTTT

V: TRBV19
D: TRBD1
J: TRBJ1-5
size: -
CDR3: CASSARQGYSNQPQHF
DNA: TGTGCCAGTAGTGCCCGACAGGGGTATAGCAATCAGCCCCAGCATTTT